The 5 T cell receptor beta chains listed next were all sequenced from one sample in a study of T cells in Graves' hyperthyroidism and ophthalmopathy. The CDR3 regions of TCR beta were amplified from RNA transcripts. When the TCR CDR3 underwent first-round RT-PCR, the HTBI primer set was used. TCRdb reprocessed the multiplex PCR reads via MiXCR and lists one record per CDR3 protein. The table has fewer than 750,000 distinct CDR3 sequences, roughly 15% seen once. The sequencing input was blood. The source is a woman aged 50 to 60 with Graves' ophthalmopathy.

The chain combines TRBV9 with TRBJ2-2, with 7 bases aligning to TRBD2. Trimming removed 2 bases from V and 7 bases from J; junction bases left unmatched: 11. Germline assignment: CDR1 SGDLS and CDR2 YYNGEE. The CDR3 spans 16 residues. The CDR3 sequence is CASSVGPTSWVGELFF. The CDR3 region has the DNA TGTGCCAGCAGCGTGGGCCCGACTAGCTGGGTCGGGGAGCTGTTTTTT.

This clonotype has more than one count but fewer than ten. The J gene is TRBJ2-7, the V gene TRBV7-8; 9 positions match TRBD1. In germline, CDR1 is SGHVS, CDR2 FQNEAQ. The CDR3 is 16 amino acids. The J segment lost 1 base and the V segment lost 4 bases, leaving 8 bases of the junction unmatched. CDR3 nucleotide sequence: TGTGCCAGCAGCTCCGGCACCGGGACAGGGTCCTACGAGCAGTACTTC. It translates to CASSSGTGTGSYEQYF.

This clonotype has at least ten counts. V is TRBV6-2 or TRBV6-3 and J is TRBJ2-3; TRBD2 matches 10 bases. The CDR3 sequence is 14 residues long. The germline CDR1 and CDR2 sequences are MNHEY and SVGEGT. Unmatched junction bases numbered 9, after V lost 10 bases and J lost 5 bases. In DNA, the CDR3 is TGTGCCACCGCTAGCGGGAGTCCGGAAGATACGCAGTATTTT. It yields the protein CATASGSPEDTQYF.

This clonotype came up many times. This chain uses TRBV28 with TRBJ2-7; the match to TRBD2 covers 8 bases. V lost 4 bases, J lost 2 bases, and 7 bases stayed unmatched. The germline gives CDR1 MDHEN, CDR2 SYDVKM. The CDR3 sequence is 15 residues long. The CDR3 spells CASSYRGGRTYEQYF. For the CDR3, the DNA is TGTGCCAGCAGTTATCGTGGCGGGAGGACCTACGAGCAGTACTTC.

This chain uses TRBV28 with TRBJ2-7, with D possibly matching TRBD2 (5 bases). V was cut by 3 bases and J by 0 bases, with 9 bases left in between. The germline V gene has CDR1 MDHEN and CDR2 SYDVKM. This CDR3 has 14 residues. The DNA for the CDR3 is TGTGCCAGCAGTTTGAGGCGGGTCTCCTACGAGCAGTACTTC. Protein sequence: CASSLRRVSYEQYF.